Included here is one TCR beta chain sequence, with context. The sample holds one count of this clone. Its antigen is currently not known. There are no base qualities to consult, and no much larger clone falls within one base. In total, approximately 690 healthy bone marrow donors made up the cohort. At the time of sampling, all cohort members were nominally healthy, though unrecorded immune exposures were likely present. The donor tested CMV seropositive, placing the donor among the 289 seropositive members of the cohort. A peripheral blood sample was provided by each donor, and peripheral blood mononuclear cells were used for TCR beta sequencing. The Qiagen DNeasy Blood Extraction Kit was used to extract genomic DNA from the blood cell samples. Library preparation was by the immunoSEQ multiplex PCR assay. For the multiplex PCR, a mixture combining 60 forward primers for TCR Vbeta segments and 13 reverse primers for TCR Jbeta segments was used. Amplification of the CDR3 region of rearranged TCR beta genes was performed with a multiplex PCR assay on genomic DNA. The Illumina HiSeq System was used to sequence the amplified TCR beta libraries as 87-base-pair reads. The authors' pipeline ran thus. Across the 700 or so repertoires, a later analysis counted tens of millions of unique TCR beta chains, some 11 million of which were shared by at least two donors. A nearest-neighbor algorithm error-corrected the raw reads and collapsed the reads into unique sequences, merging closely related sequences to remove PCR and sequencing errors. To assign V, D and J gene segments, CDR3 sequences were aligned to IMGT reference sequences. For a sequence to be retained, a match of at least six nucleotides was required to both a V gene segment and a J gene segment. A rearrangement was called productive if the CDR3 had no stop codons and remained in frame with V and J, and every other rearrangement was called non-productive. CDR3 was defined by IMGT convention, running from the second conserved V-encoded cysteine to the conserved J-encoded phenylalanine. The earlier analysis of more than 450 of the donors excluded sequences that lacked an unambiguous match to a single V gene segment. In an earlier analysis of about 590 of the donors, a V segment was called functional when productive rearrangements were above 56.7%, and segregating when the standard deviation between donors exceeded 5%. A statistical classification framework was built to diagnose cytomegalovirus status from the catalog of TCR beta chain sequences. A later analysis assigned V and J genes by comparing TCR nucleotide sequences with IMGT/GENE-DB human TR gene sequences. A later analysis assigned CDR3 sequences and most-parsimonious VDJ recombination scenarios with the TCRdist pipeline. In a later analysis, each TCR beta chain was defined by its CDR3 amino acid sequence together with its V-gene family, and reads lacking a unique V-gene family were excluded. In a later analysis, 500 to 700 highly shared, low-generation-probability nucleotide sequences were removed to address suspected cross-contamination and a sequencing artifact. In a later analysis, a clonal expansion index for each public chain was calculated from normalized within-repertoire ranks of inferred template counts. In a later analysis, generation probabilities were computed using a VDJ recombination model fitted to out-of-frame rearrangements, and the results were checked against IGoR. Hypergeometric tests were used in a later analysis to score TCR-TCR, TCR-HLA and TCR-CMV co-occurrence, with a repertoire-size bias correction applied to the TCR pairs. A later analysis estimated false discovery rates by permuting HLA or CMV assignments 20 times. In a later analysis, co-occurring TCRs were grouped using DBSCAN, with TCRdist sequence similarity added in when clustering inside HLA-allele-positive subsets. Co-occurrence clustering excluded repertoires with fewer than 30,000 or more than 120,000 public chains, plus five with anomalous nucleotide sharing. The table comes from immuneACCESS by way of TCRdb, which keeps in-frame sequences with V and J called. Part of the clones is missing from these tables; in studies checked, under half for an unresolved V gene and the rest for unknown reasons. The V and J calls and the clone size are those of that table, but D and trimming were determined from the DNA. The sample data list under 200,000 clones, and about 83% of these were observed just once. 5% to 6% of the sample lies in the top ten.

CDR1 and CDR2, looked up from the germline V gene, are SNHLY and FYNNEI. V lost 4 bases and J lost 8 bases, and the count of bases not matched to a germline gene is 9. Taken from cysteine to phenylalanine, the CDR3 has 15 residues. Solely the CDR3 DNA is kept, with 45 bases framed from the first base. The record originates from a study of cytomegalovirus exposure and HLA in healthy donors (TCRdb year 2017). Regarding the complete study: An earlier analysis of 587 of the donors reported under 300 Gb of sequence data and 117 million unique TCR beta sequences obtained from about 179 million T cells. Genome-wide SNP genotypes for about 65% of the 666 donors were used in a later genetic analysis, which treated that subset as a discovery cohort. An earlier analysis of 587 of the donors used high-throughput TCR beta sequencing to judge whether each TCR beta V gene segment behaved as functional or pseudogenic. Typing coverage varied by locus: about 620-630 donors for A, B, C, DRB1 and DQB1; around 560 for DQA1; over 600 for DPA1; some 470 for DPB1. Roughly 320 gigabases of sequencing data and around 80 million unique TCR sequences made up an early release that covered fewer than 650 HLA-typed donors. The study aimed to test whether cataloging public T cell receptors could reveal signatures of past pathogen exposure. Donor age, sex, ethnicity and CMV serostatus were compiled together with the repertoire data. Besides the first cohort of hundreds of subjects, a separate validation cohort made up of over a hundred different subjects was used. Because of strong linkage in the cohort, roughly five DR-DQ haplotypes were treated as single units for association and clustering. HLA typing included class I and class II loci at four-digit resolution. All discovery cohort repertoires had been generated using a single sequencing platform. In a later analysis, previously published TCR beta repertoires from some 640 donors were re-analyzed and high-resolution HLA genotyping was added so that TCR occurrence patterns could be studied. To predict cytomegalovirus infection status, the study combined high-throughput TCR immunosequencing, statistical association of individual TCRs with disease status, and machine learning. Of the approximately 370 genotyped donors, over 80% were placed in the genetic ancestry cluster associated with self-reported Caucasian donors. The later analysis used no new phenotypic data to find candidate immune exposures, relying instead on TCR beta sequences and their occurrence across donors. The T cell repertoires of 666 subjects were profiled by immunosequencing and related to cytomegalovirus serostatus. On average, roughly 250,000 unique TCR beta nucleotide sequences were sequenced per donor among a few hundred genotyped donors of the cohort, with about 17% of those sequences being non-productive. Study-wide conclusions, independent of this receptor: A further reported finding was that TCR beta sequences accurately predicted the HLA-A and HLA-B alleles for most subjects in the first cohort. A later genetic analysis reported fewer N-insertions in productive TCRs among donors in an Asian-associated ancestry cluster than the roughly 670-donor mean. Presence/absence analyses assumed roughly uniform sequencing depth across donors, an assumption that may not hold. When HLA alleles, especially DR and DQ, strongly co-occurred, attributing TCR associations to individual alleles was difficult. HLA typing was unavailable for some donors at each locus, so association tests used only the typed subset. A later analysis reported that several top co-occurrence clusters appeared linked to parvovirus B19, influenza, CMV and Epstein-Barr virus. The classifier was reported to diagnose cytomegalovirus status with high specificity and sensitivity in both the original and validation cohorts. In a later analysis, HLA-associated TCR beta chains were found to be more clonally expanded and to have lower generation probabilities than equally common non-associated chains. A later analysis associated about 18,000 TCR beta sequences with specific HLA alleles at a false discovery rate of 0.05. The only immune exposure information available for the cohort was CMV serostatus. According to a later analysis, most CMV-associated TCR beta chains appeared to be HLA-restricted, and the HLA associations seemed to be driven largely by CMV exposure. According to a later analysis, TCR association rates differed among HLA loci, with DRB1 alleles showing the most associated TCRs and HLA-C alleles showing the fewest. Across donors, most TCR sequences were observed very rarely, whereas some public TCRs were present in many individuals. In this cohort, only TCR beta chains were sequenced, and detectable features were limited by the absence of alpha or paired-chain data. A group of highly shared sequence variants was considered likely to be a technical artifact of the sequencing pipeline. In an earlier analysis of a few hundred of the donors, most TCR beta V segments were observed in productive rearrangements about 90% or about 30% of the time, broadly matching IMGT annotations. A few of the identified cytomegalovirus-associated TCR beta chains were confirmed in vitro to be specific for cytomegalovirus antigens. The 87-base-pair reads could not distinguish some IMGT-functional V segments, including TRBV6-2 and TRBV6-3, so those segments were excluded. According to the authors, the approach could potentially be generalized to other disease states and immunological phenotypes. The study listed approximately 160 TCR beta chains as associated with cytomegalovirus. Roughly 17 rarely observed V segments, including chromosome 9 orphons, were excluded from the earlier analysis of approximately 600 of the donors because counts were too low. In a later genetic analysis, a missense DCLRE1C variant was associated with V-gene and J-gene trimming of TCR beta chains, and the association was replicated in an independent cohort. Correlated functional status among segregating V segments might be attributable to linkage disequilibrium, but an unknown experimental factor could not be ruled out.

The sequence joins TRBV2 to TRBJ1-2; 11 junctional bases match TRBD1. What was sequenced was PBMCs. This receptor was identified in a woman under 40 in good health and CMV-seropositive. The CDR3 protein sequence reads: CASSGGTGGPIGYTF. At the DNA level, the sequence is TGTGCCAGCAGTGGCGGGACAGGGGGTCCAATCGGCTACACCTTC.